The 4 T cell receptor beta chains below come from one sample, sequenced in a study of human T cells and chemical hapten exposure. MiXCR, run by TCRdb on the RACE reads, gives a single entry per CDR3 protein. The repertoire holds some 300,000 distinct CDR3 sequences, with 5% to 6.5% as singletons. Time point indicated: pre-sensitization, week 0. This sample's treatment: therapeutic diphenylcyclopropenone sensitization with weekly scalp DPC. The material was whole blood, obtained in connection with sensitization to the hapten diphenylcyclopropenone (DPC). Source of these receptors: a woman aged 18-29 years with alopecia areata. Some clones in this sample may be carry-over from other donors' samples.

This rearrangement joins TRBV10-3 to TRBJ2-3, with TRBD2 matching over 7 bases. The junction had 2 bases not matched to a gene; V was cut back by 2 bases and J by 0 bases. The CDR3 spans 15 residues. The V gene's germline CDR1 is ENHRY and CDR2 SYGVKD. CDR3 in amino acids: CAISEGGGSTDTQYF. In DNA form, the CDR3 reads TGTGCCATCAGTGAGGGGGGGGGAAGCACAGATACGCAGTATTTT.

This clonotype was observed a few times. The V call is TRBV6-2 or TRBV6-3, the J call TRBJ1-3; perhaps TRBD1 as D (5 bases). CDR3 length equals 14 residues. V lost 7 bases, J lost 0 bases, and 10 bases lay in between. CDR1 is MNHEY, CDR2 SVGEGT, per germline. The CDR3 loop is CASTPGGSGNTIYF. For the CDR3, the DNA is TGTGCCAGCACCCCCGGGGGCTCTGGAAACACCATATATTTT.

V and J are TRBV6-1 and TRBJ1-6; D is ambiguous. The length of the CDR3 is 16 residues. Germline V gives CDR1 MNHNS, CDR2 SASEGT. Between the trimmed V and J ends, which lost 6 bases and 0 bases, there was a span of 12 bases. As DNA, the CDR3 is TGTGCCAGCAGAAAGCGAGCTAGCTCCTATAATTCACCCCTCCACTTT. Protein product: CASRKRASSYNSPLHF.

This clonotype was observed a handful of times. J is TRBJ1-1 and V is TRBV11-2, with D perhaps matching TRBD1 (5 bases). CDR1 and CDR2 (germline): SGHAT, FQNNGV. Trimming removed 5 bases at V and 1 base at J, with 17 bases between. The CDR3 consists of 16 residues. CDR3 coding DNA: TGTGCCAGCAGCCCTCCCTCGGGGCTTTGGAACACTGAAGCTTTCTTT. Protein: CASSPPSGLWNTEAFF.